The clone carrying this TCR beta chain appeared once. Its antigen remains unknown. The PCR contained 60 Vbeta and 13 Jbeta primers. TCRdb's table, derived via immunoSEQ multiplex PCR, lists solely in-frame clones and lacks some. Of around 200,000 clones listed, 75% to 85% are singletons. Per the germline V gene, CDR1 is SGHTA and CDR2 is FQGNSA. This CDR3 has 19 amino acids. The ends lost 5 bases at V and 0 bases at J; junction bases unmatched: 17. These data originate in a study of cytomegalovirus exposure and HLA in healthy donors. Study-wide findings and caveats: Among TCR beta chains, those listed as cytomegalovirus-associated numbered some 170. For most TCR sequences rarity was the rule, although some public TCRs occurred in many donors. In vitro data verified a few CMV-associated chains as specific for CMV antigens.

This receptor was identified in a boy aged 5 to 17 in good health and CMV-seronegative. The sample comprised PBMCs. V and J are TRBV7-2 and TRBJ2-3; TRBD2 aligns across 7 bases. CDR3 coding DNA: TGTGCCAGCAGCCTCCGACCTACTGTTACTAGCGCCAGCACAGATACGCAGTATTTT. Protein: CASSLRPTVTSASTDTQYF.